The 6 T cell receptor beta chains listed next were all sequenced from one sample in a study of blood T cell repertoires in COVID-19. Assay: immunoSEQ multiplex PCR; the TCRdb copy retains only in-frame clones and omits some. The sample lists about 200,000 clones, 80% seen once, with 5.5% to 7% in the top ten. The sequencing sample was made of peripheral blood. All receptors come from a woman aged 70-85 years with acute or convalescent COVID-19.

This chain joins TRBV5-1 and TRBJ2-3; 11 bases line up with TRBD2. Trimming at V came to 1 base and at J to 4 bases, leaving 8 bases not matched to a gene. Germline CDR1 is SGHRS and CDR2 is YFSETQ. This CDR3 is built from 17 residues. This CDR3 reads CASSLWVAGGAADTQYF. CDR3 DNA: TGCGCCAGCAGCTTGTGGGTAGCGGGAGGGGCCGCAGATACGCAGTATTTT.

The chain couples TRBV19 to TRBJ1-2; the match to TRBD1 covers 7 bases. Germline trimming cut 5 bases from V and 1 base from J; bases unmatched to any gene: 13. The CDR3 is 17 residues long. CDR1 LNHDA and CDR2 SQIVND come from the germline V gene (reference sequence). The CDR3: CASSAEGAPLNNYGYTF. The CDR3 DNA is TGTGCCAGTAGTGCCGAGGGGGCTCCTCTTAATAACTATGGCTACACCTTC.

The genes are TRBV7-8 and TRBJ2-1; 8 bases are a match to TRBD2. After removal of 5 bases from V and 0 bases from J, the junction contained 9 bases not matched to a gene. The CDR3 runs 17 residues. CDR1 and CDR2 from the germline V gene are SGHVS and FQNEAQ. CDR3 bases: TGTGCCAGCAGCCCCTGGTTTAGCGGGGCCTCCTACAATGAGCAGTTCTTC. Residues: CASSPWFSGASYNEQFF.

V and J are TRBV29-1 and TRBJ2-3, with TRBD2 identical over 7 bases. V dropped 6 bases and J dropped 2; count of bases not matched to a gene: 11. CDR1 and CDR2 (germline): SQVTM, ANQGSEA. The CDR3 is made up of 15 amino acids. Here the CDR3 reads CSVASGGRATDTQYF. The CDR3 nucleotides are TGCAGCGTGGCCTCCGGGGGGAGGGCCACAGATACGCAGTATTTT.

The gene calls are TRBV20-1 and TRBJ2-1; D remains unclear. CDR1 is DFQATT and CDR2 is SNEGSKA in the germline V gene (reference sequence). The CDR3 consists of 8 residues. With 6 bases removed from V and 11 bases from J, the gap between germline ends came to 5 bases. CDR3 nucleotides: TGCAGTGCCGGTCAGCAGTTCTTC. As protein: CSAGQQFF.

The J gene is TRBJ1-6, the V gene TRBV2, with D possibly TRBD1 on 5 matching bases. The CDR3 has 14 residues. V shed 7 bases and J shed 9 bases, with 16 bases lying between them. CDR1 and CDR2 (germline): SNHLY, FYNNEI. The CDR3 DNA reads as TGTGCCAGCACCGAAACCACAGGAGTTTCACCCCTCCACTTT. This translates into CASTETTGVSPLHF.